This T cell receptor (beta chain) was captured in a study of shared T cell receptors in the human thymus. Per the germline V gene, CDR1 is MNHEY and CDR2 is SMNVEV (reference sequence). This CDR3 is built from 13 residues. Deletions cut 4 bases from V and 2 bases from J, with 8 bases between. The data were produced by immunoSEQ multiplex PCR, yet TCRdb's version contains in-frame clones alone and is incomplete. The sample has approximately 760,000 clones; approximately 85% are singletons. These data were likewise used in another study, on human thymus T cells.

The sequence was obtained from a girl under three years old with a congenital heart defect. The sequenced sample consisted of thymocytes. The V and J genes are TRBV27 and TRBJ1-2, with a possible D match to TRBD1 (6 bases). CDR3 in amino acids: CASSSGHNYGYTF. CDR3 DNA: TGTGCCAGCAGTTCGGGACACAACTATGGCTACACCTTC.